The T cell receptor (beta chain) described here comes from a study of PD-L1 blockade in urothelial cancer. Germline CDR1 is SEHNR and CDR2 is FQNEAQ (reference sequence). This CDR3 region has 14 residues. A note on this clone: At one boundary the junction diverges from the germline segment, which might be a read error.

Libraries were prepared by immunoSEQ multiplex PCR; TCRdb keeps only in-frame clonotypes and omits some of them. The sample has about 42,000 clones, roughly four fifths seen once. The J gene is TRBJ2-7, the V gene TRBV7-9, with 7 nucleotides matching TRBD2. The sequence was obtained from a man between 65 and 79 years old with urothelial cancer. The starting material was PBMCs, obtained around atezolizumab (anti-PD-L1) treatment. The CDR3 DNA follows: TGTGCCAGCACCTTAAGCGGGACGGCTTACGAGCAGTACTTC. It yields the protein CASTLSGTAYEQYF.